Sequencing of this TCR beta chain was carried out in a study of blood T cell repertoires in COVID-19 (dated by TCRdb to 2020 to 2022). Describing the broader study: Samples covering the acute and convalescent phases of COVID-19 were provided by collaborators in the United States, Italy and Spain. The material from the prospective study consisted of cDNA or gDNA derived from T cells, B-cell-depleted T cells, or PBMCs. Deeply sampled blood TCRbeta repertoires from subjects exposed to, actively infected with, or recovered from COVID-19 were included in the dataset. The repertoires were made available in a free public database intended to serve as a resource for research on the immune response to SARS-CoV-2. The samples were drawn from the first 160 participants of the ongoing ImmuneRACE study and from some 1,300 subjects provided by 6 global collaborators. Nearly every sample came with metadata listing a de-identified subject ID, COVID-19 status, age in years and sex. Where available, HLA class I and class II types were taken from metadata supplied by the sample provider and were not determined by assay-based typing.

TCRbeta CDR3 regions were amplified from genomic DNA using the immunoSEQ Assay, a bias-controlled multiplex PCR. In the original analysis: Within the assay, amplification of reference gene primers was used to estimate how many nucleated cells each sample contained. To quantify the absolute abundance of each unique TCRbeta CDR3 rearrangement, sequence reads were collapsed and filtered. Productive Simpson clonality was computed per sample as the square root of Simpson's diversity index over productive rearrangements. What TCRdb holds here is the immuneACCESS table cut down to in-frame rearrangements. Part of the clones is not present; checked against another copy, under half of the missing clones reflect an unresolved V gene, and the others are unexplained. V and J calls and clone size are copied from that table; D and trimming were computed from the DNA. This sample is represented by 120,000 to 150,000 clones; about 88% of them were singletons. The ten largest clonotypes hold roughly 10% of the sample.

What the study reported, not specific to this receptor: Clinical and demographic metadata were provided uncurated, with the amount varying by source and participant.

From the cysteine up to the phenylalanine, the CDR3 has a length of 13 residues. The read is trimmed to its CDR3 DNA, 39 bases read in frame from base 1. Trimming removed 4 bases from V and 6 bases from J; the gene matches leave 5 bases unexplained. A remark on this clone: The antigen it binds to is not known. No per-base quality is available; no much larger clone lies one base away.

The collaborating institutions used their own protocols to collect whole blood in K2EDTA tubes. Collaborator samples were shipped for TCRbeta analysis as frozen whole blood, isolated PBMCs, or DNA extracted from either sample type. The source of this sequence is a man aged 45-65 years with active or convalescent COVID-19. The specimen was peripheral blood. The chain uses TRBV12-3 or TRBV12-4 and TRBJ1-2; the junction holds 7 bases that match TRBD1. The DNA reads TGTGCCAGCAGTTGGTGGGACAGCCATGGCTACACCTTC. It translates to CASSWWDSHGYTF.